The next 29 T cell receptor beta chains were all read from a single sample in a study of post-analysis software for immune sequencing data. Overall study results and limits: The study found TRBV5-6, TRBV5-1 and TRBV20-1 among roughly 5 TRBV segments more frequent in patients than controls.

Libraries were made from TCR beta cDNA, and they carried unique molecular identifiers. TCRdb called the PCR reads again in MiXCR, with one record for every CDR3 protein. The sample carries roughly 670,000 distinct CDR3 sequences, more than 50% recorded once. No antigen has been assigned to these receptors. Sequencing was carried out using blood. These receptors came from a girl aged 2 to 10 with multiple sclerosis.

The chain has TRBV12-3 or TRBV12-4 and TRBJ2-1, with TRBD2 matching over 7 bases. J was trimmed by 3 bases and V by 11 bases; bases with no gene match: 1. This CDR3 is built from 11 residues. For the CDR3, the DNA is TGTGCCGGCGGGGGCTACAATGAGCAGTTCTTC. Translated: CAGGGYNEQFF.

The rearrangement joins TRBV12-3 or TRBV12-4 to TRBJ2-5, with D unclear. This CDR3 has 14 amino acids. V lost 6 bases and J 3 bases, leaving 14 bases between the germline ends. CDR3 residues: CASSPAPMKETQYF. CDR3 DNA sequence: TGTGCCAGCAGCCCAGCCCCCATGAAAGAGACCCAGTACTTC.

This clonotype turned up a few times. The chain uses TRBV15 and TRBJ2-1, with 11 bases matching TRBD2. There are 18 residues in the CDR3. Germline values: CDR1 LNHNV, CDR2 YYDKDF (reference sequence). Unmatched junction bases numbered 12, after V lost 0 bases and J lost 8 bases. The CDR3 bases are TGTGCCACCAGCAGAGATCGAGTTAGCGGGGGGGCTTTTGATGAGCAGTTCTTC. This sequence encodes CATSRDRVSGGAFDEQFF.

The gene calls are TRBV20-1 and TRBJ2-7; weak D call: TRBD2 (5 bases). V was shortened by 0 bases and J by 5 bases, with 8 bases between the two germline ends. CDR1 and CDR2 (germline): DFQATT, SNEGSKA (reference sequence). This CDR3 is 12 amino acids long. CDR3 residues: CSARERENEQYF. In nucleotides, the CDR3 is TGCAGTGCTAGAGAGAGGGAAAACGAGCAGTACTTC.

J is TRBJ2-1 and V is TRBV11-2; TRBD1 matches at 7 bases. Germline lookup yields CDR1 SGHAT and CDR2 FQNNGV. The CDR3 spans 14 residues. V lost 5 bases to trimming and J lost 9 bases; unmatched junction nucleotides: 10. CDR3 residues: CASSPVTGDLEQFF. Here the CDR3 DNA reads TGTGCCAGCAGCCCGGTTACAGGGGACCTTGAGCAGTTCTTC.

V and J are TRBV20-1 and TRBJ2-7; 8 bases align to TRBD2. The CDR3 covers 14 residues. V dropped 1 base and J dropped 3; count of bases not matched to a gene: 5. Germline CDR1 DFQATT, CDR2 SNEGSKA (reference sequence). CDR3 nucleotides: TGCAGTGCTAGAGGTCCGCTAGCGGGCTACGAGCAGTACTTC. Its protein product is CSARGPLAGYEQYF.

The chain uses TRBV20-1 and TRBJ2-2; TRBD2 is a possible D gene (6 bases). The germline CDR1 and CDR2 sequences are DFQATT and SNEGSKA (reference sequence). Trimming cost V 0 bases and J 5 bases, with 10 bases left between them. The CDR3 sequence is 14 residues long. The CDR3 sequence is CSARELAFTGELFF. CDR3 sequence (DNA): TGCAGTGCTAGAGAACTAGCCTTTACCGGGGAGCTGTTTTTT.

This clonotype was seen a handful of times. The rearrangement uses TRBV29-1 and TRBJ2-3; 10 positions agree with TRBD2. V dropped 3 bases and J dropped 1; count of bases not matched to a gene: 4. This CDR3 spans 15 amino acids. Germline CDR1 is SQVTM and CDR2 is ANQGSEA. In DNA form, the CDR3 reads TGCAGCGTTGATCTAGCGGGAGACCGCACAGATACGCAGTATTTT. Translating it yields CSVDLAGDRTDTQYF.

CDR3: CASSLRGAPYEQFF. Written as DNA, the CDR3 is TGTGCCAGCAGCTTAAGGGGGGCCCCATATGAGCAGTTCTTC. The rearrangement joins TRBV7-2 to TRBJ2-1; D could derive from TRBD1 or TRBD2 (6 bases each). Germline CDR1 and CDR2: SGHTA and FQGNSA. CDR3 length: 14 amino acids. V shed 2 bases and J shed 8 bases, with 13 bases lying between them.

The rearrangement joins TRBV20-1 to TRBJ2-7; no definite D call. Germline lookup yields CDR1 DFQATT and CDR2 SNEGSKA (reference sequence). The CDR3 consists of 15 residues. The V end was cut by 0 bases, the J end by 1 base, with 13 bases between. CDR3 sequence (DNA): TGCAGTGCTAGAGATAGGTCGGGCTTATCCTACGAGCAGTACTTC. Its protein product is CSARDRSGLSYEQYF.

The V gene is TRBV21-1, the J gene TRBJ2-5; the D call in the table, TRBD1, was not verified against the DNA. TRBV21-1 is annotated as a pseudogene. This CDR3 is built from 15 residues. The CDR3 loop is CASRVRTGMGETQYF. CDR3 DNA sequence: TGTGCCAGCAGGGTCAGGACAGGGATGGGAGAGACCCAGTACTTC.

The V gene is TRBV9, the J gene TRBJ2-7; 7 bases fit TRBD2. The CDR3 has 15 amino acids. V lost 0 bases, J lost 2 bases, and 5 bases stayed unmatched. Per the germline V gene, CDR1 is SGDLS and CDR2 is YYNGEE. In DNA, the CDR3 is TGTGCCAGCAGCGTAGATGCTAGCGGTACCTACGAGCAGTACTTC. Its protein product is CASSVDASGTYEQYF.

Only a few counts were recorded for this clonotype. The gene calls are TRBV5-6 and TRBJ2-7; possibly TRBD2 for D (5 bases). Germline V gene lookup returns CDR1 SGHDT and CDR2 YYEEEE. V shed 4 bases and J shed 5 bases, with 13 bases lying between them. The CDR3 loop spans 13 amino acids. This CDR3 is CASSLAAGHEQYF. The CDR3, as DNA: TGTGCCAGCAGCCTGGCCGCGGGCCACGAGCAGTACTTC.

The chain links TRBV20-1 to TRBJ1-2; D ambiguous. Germline CDR1 DFQATT, CDR2 SNEGSKA (reference sequence). CDR3 length: 12 amino acids. V was trimmed by 3 bases and J by 2 bases, leaving 7 bases between them. The DNA for the CDR3 is TGCAGTGCTAGCTGGGTAAACTATGGCTACACCTTC. Its translation is CSASWVNYGYTF.

V usage is TRBV19 and J usage is TRBJ2-5; weak D call: TRBD2 (8 bases). The J call is doubtful: the DNA matches TRBJ2-7 better. CDR3 length equals 14 residues. Germline V lookup: CDR1 LNHDA, CDR2 SQIVND (reference sequence). CDR3 DNA: TGTGCCAGTAGTCCCATTAGCGGGACAGACGAGCAGTACTTC. Translating gives CASSPISGTDEQYF.

V usage is TRBV12-3 or TRBV12-4 and J usage is TRBJ2-1; possibly TRBD1 for D (6 bases). This CDR3 has 17 residues. The ends were cut back, 6 bases at V and 1 base at J, with 19 bases in the middle. CDR3 amino acids: CASSPLGAGLSYNEQFF. CDR3 in DNA: TGTGCCAGCAGCCCCCTGGGGGCGGGTCTTTCCTACAATGAGCAGTTCTTC.

V is TRBV6-2 or TRBV6-3 and J is TRBJ2-3, with D tentatively TRBD1 (6 bases). V was shortened by 7 bases and J by 6 bases, with 23 bases between the two germline ends. The CDR3 consists of 16 residues. Germline V gives CDR1 MNHEY, CDR2 SVGEGT. The DNA of the CDR3 is TGTGCCAGCACCGCTCCGGGACAACCCGGTTGGGATACGCAGTATTTT. Translating it yields CASTAPGQPGWDTQYF.

The chain employs TRBV24-1 and TRBJ2-1, with D possibly being TRBD2 (5 bases). V was shortened by 4 bases and J by 1 base, with 16 bases between the two germline ends. The CDR3 is 17 residues long. The germline V gene has CDR1 KGHDR and CDR2 SFDVKD. DNA of the CDR3: TGTGCCACCAGTGACTTCCCCGGGGAAGGATCCTACAATGAGCAGTTCTTC. It encodes CATSDFPGEGSYNEQFF.

This clonotype was observed a handful of times. The chain is built from TRBV20-1 and TRBJ2-5, with 9 bases matching TRBD1. Germline CDR1 and CDR2: DFQATT and SNEGSKA (reference sequence). V gave up 5 bases and J gave up 3 bases; unmatched junction bases: 4. This CDR3 is 13 amino acids long. CDR3 coding DNA: TGCAGTGCTCGGACAGGGGTTAAAGAGACCCAGTACTTC. Its protein product is CSARTGVKETQYF.

The gene calls are TRBV4-2 and TRBJ2-5; TRBD2 matches at 8 bases. The DNA end favors TRBJ2-7, so the J call may be wrong. The CDR3 has 15 amino acids. Germline V gene data show CDR1 as LGHNA and CDR2 as YNFKEQ. CDR3 nucleotide sequence: TGTGCCAGCAGCCAAGCAGCGGGAGAAGGTGACGAGCAGTACTTC. Protein: CASSQAAGEGDEQYF.

This clonotype showed up just a few times. The chain combines TRBV6-2 or TRBV6-3 with TRBJ2-7; D remains ambiguous. Looked up from germline, CDR1 is MNHEY and CDR2 is SVGEGT. This CDR3 comprises 13 residues. Trimming removed 4 bases at V and 3 bases at J, with 10 bases between. The CDR3 DNA reads TGTGCCAGCAGTTTGGAGCCCCACTACGAGCAGTACTTC. This codes for CASSLEPHYEQYF.

The chain carries TRBV10-3 and TRBJ1-1; D call uncertain. V was shortened by 5 bases and J by 8 bases, with 9 bases between the two germline ends. The germline V gene encodes CDR1 ENHRY and CDR2 SYGVKD. This CDR3 has 11 amino acids. The CDR3 nucleotides read TGTGCCATCAGTACTTGGGAGGAAGCTTTCTTT. This translates into CAISTWEEAFF.

The J gene is TRBJ2-1, the V gene TRBV27; D remains unclear. Germline V lookup: CDR1 MNHEY, CDR2 SMNVEV (reference sequence). The CDR3 runs to 13 residues. Trimming cost V 5 bases and J 10 bases, with 15 bases left between them. CDR3 amino acids: CASSIRPSWEQFF. The CDR3, as DNA: TGTGCCAGCAGTATCCGGCCCTCTTGGGAGCAGTTCTTC.

This clonotype was detected ten times or more. The chain employs TRBV20-1 and TRBJ2-1, with no clear D. Germline V gene sequence: CDR1 DFQATT, CDR2 SNEGSKA (reference sequence). The V end lost 7 bases, the J end lost 0 bases, and 13 bases lay between the germline ends. The CDR3 has 14 residues. The chain's CDR3 is CSGSAVFSYNEQFF. In DNA, the CDR3 is TGCAGTGGATCCGCGGTCTTCTCCTACAATGAGCAGTTCTTC.

This clonotype came up once. This sequence joins TRBV5-1 and TRBJ2-1; no clear D. Germline assignment: CDR1 SGHRS and CDR2 YFSETQ. V lost 1 base and J lost 13, with 15 bases in between. The CDR3 covers 13 residues. For the CDR3, the DNA is TGCGCCAGCAGCTTGCCCCTAAAAGAGACCCAGTTCTTC. Protein product: CASSLPLKETQFF.

This rearrangement joins TRBV15 to TRBJ2-1; 7 bases line up with TRBD2. The CDR3 spans 14 residues. The V segment lost 4 bases and the J segment 2 bases; nucleotides outside the gene matches: 2. Germline-derived CDR1 and CDR2 are LNHNV and YYDKDF (reference sequence). The CDR3 sequence: CATSISGAYNEQFF. For the CDR3, the DNA is TGTGCCACCAGCATCAGCGGGGCCTACAATGAGCAGTTCTTC.

This clonotype came up a few times. V and J are TRBV7-9 and TRBJ2-1; D uncertain. CDR3 length: 16 amino acids. Germline V lookup: CDR1 SEHNR, CDR2 FQNEAQ (reference sequence). V lost 3 bases and J 7 bases, leaving 19 bases between the germline ends. The CDR3 DNA reads TGTGCCAGCAGCTTCAGGCCTCCCACCGAAGGGAATGAGCAGTTCTTC. Its protein product is CASSFRPPTEGNEQFF.

CDR3 protein: CRETTSGNIDTQYF. The CDR3 nucleotides read TGCCGAGAAACTACTAGCGGGAATATAGATACGCAGTATTTT. The chain is built from TRBV20-1 and TRBJ2-3; 10 nucleotides align to TRBD2. Germline V CDR1 and CDR2: DFQATT, SNEGSKA (reference sequence). The CDR3 runs 14 residues.

This chain links TRBV11-2 with TRBJ2-7; D is uncertain. The CDR3 has 14 amino acids. Trimming took off 2 bases at V and 3 bases at J, with 11 bases between the two ends. Germline values: CDR1 SGHAT, CDR2 FQNNGV. CDR3 sequence reads: CASSLRLGYYEQYF. CDR3 nucleotides: TGTGCCAGCAGCTTACGGCTCGGGTACTACGAGCAGTACTTC.